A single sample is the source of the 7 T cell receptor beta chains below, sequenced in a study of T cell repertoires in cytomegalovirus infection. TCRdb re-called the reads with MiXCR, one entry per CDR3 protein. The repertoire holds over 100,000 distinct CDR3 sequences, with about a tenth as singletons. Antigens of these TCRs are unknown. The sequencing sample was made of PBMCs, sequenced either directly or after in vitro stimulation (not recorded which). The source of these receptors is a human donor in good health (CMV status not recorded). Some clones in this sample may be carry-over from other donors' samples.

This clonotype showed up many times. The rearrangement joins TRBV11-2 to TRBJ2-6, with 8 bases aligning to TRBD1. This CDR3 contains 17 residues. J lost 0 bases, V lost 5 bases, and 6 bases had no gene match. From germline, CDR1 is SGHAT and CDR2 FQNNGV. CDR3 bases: TGTGCCAGCAGCCCTTCTGGACAGGGCTCTGGGGCCAACGTCCTGACTTTC. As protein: CASSPSGQGSGANVLTF.

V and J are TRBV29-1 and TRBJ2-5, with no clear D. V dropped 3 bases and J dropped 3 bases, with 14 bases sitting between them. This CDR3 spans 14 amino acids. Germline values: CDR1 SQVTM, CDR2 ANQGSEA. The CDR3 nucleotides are TGCAGCGTTGAGGGTCTCGGGCAAAAAGAGACCCAGTACTTC. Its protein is CSVEGLGQKETQYF. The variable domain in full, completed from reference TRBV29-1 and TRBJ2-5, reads SAVISQKPSRDICQRGTSLTIQCQVDSQVTMMFWYRQQPGQSLTLIATANQGSEATYESGFVIDKFPISRPNLTFSTLTVSNMSPEDSSIYLCSVEGLGQKETQYFGPGTRLLVL.

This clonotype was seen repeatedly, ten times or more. CDR3 DNA: TGTGCCAGCAGACGGACAGGGCTAGAGGGGGGCTACACCTTC. Translated, it gives CASRRTGLEGGYTF. V gene TRBV7-2 combines with J gene TRBJ1-2; TRBD1 aligns across 8 bases. The length of the CDR3 is 14 residues. CDR1 and CDR2 from the germline V gene are SGHTA and FQGNSA. V was pared by 6 bases and J by 8 bases, with 11 bases of the junction left unmatched. The variable domain in full, with the rest retrieved from reference TRBV7-2 and TRBJ1-2, is GAGVSQSPSNKVTEKGKDVELRCDPISGHTALYWYRQSLGQGLEFLIYFQGNSAPDKSGLPSDRFSAERTGGSVSTLTIQRTQQEDSAVYLCASRRTGLEGGYTFGSGTRLTVV.

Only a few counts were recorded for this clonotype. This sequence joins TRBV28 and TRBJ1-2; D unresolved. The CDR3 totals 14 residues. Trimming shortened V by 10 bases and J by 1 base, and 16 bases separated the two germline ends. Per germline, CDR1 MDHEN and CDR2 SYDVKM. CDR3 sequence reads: CAIPRAPGNYGYTF. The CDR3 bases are TGTGCCATCCCCCGGGCGCCTGGTAACTATGGCTACACCTTC.

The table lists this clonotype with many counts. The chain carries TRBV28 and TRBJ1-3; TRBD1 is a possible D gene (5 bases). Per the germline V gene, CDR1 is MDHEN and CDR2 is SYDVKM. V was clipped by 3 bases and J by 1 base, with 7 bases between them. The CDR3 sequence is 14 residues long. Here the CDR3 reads CASSFRGSGNTIYF. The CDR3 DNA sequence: TGTGCCAGCAGTTTTCGGGGGTCTGGAAACACCATATATTTT.

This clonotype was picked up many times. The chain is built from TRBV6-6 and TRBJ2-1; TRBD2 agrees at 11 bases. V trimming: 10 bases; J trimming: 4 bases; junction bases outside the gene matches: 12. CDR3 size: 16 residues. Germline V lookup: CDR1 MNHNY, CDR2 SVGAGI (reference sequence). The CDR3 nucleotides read TGTGCCACCCTAGGGACTAGCGGAGTGGCTTACAATGAGCAGTTCTTC. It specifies CATLGTSGVAYNEQFF.

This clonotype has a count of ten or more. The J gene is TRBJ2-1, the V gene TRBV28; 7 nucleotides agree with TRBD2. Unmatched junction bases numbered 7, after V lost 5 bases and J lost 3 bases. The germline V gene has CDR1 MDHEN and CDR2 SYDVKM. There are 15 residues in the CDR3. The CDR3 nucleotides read TGTGCCAGCAGTCCAACTAGCGCCCTCTACAATGAGCAGTTCTTC. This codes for CASSPTSALYNEQFF.